Presented here are 13 T cell receptor beta chains from one specimen sequenced in a study of regulatory T cells in long-lasting Graves disease. TCR beta libraries were built with iRepertoire HTBI primers and Arm-PCR of CDR3 regions. TCRdb reanalysed the multiplex PCR reads using MiXCR and keeps one entry per CDR3 protein. Of roughly 610,000 distinct CDR3 sequences listed, approximately 16% were seen once; the top ten hold approximately 12%. Time point in this sample: newly diagnosed GD, antithyroid drugs for less than 3 months. The TCR library was prepared using RNA isolated from PBMCs. The data were also submitted as part of a second study, on T cells in Graves' hyperthyroidism and ophthalmopathy.

The starting material was peripheral blood mononuclear cells (PBMCs), obtained at new diagnosis, from a patient treated with antithyroid drugs. These receptor sequences come from a man aged 18-30 years with Graves disease.

The chain is built from TRBV6-5 and TRBJ1-1; possibly TRBD1 for D (5 bases). Germline CDR1 MNHEY, CDR2 SVGAGI. The CDR3 contains 13 residues. The V end lost 0 bases, the J end lost 6 bases, and 8 bases lay between the germline ends. CDR3 DNA sequence: TGTGCCAGCAGTTACTCCCCGGGGGCTGAAGCTTTCTTT. Its translation: CASSYSPGAEAFF.

V usage is TRBV27 and J usage is TRBJ2-1; TRBD2 agrees at 8 bases. Germline lookup yields CDR1 MNHEY and CDR2 SMNVEV (reference sequence). J gave up 4 bases and V 2 bases, and 4 bases lay outside the gene matches. This CDR3 contains 15 residues. CDR3 bases: TGTGCCAGCAGTTTAGAGACTAGCGAATACAATGAGCAGTTCTTC. It codes for CASSLETSEYNEQFF.

The DNA for the CDR3 is TGTGCCAGCGACACGGGAGCGGGCACCGGGGAGCTGTTTTTT. It specifies CASDTGAGTGELFF. The chain recombines TRBV7-9 with TRBJ2-2; possibly TRBD2 for D (6 bases). The CDR3 consists of 14 residues. Trimming shortened V by 8 bases and J by 4 bases, and 14 bases separated the two germline ends. The germline gives CDR1 SEHNR, CDR2 FQNEAQ (reference sequence).

This clonotype was detected many times. J is TRBJ2-7 and V is TRBV29-1, with 11 bases that match TRBD2. The germline V gene encodes CDR1 SQVTM and CDR2 ANQGSEA. V shed 8 bases, J shed 2 bases, and the junction held 8 bases outside the gene matches. This CDR3 comprises 14 residues. The CDR3 sequence: CSNNPTSGAYEQYF. The CDR3 DNA is TGCAGCAATAACCCGACTAGCGGGGCCTACGAGCAGTACTTC.

This clonotype was counted ten times or more. The chain is built from TRBV2 and TRBJ1-2; TRBD1 is a possible D gene (6 bases). Germline V gives CDR1 SNHLY, CDR2 FYNNEI. V dropped 6 bases and J dropped 7 bases, with 18 bases sitting between them. The CDR3 is made up of 14 amino acids. The CDR3, as DNA: TGTGCCAGCAGAGGCCCAACAGGGCTTGCTGGCTACACCTTC. It encodes CASRGPTGLAGYTF.

Many counts were recorded for this clonotype. V gene TRBV25-1 combines with J gene TRBJ2-7; 7 bases fit TRBD1. The V and J ends lost 3 bases and 2 bases, in that order; junction bases with no gene match: 7. This CDR3 has 15 residues. Germline values: CDR1 MGHDK, CDR2 SYGVNS. The DNA for the CDR3 is TGTGCCAGCAGTGACCCCGGGACAGCCACCTACGAGCAGTACTTC. It translates to CASSDPGTATYEQYF.

The chain employs TRBV20-1 and TRBJ2-1; 10 bases are a match to TRBD1. TRBJ2-5 explains the end of the DNA better; the J call may be wrong. This CDR3 contains 12 residues. Germline-derived CDR1 and CDR2 are DFQATT and SNEGSKA (reference sequence). The CDR3 DNA follows: TGCAGTGCGTGGGACAGGGGAGAGACCCAGTACTTC. Protein: CSAWDRGETQYF.

This clonotype was counted at least ten times. The rearrangement uses TRBV5-1 and TRBJ2-3; the D gene is possibly TRBD2 (6 bases). Trimming removed 5 bases at V and 0 bases at J, with 10 bases between. This CDR3 spans 14 amino acids. Germline V CDR1 and CDR2: SGHRS, YFSETQ. CDR3 protein: CASRWDSSTDTQYF. The CDR3 DNA reads TGCGCCAGCAGATGGGACTCCAGCACAGATACGCAGTATTTT.

There are many counts of this clonotype. V usage is TRBV29-1 and J usage is TRBJ2-3; no firm D call. Deletions cut 2 bases from V and 3 bases from J, with 15 bases between. The CDR3 consists of 15 residues. The germline V gene has CDR1 SQVTM and CDR2 ANQGSEA. The CDR3 sequence: CSVEPQDHLTDTQYF. The CDR3 bases are TGCAGCGTTGAACCCCAGGATCACCTAACAGATACGCAGTATTTT.

This clonotype was picked up many times. This CDR3 is CASSPDGYNSPLHF. The CDR3, as DNA: TGTGCCAGCAGTCCCGACGGCTATAATTCACCCCTCCACTTT. The chain is built from TRBV27 and TRBJ1-6, with unresolved D. The CDR3 spans 14 residues. The germline V and J ends were trimmed by 5 bases and 3 bases, with 8 bases remaining between them. Germline values: CDR1 MNHEY, CDR2 SMNVEV (reference sequence).

This clonotype appeared many times. The chain has TRBV15 and TRBJ2-7, with TRBD1 identical over 10 bases. V lost 2 bases, J lost 5 bases, and 12 bases stayed unmatched. Per germline, CDR1 LNHNV and CDR2 YYDKDF (reference sequence). The CDR3 has 17 residues. Here the CDR3 reads CATSRKRDRGEGNEQYF. Here the CDR3 DNA reads TGTGCCACCAGCAGAAAAAGGGACAGGGGCGAAGGGAACGAGCAGTACTTC.

This clonotype was counted at least ten times. The chain carries TRBV11-2 and TRBJ2-3, with 12 bases aligning to TRBD2. V trimming: 5 bases; J trimming: 6 bases; junction bases outside the gene matches: 18. The length of the CDR3 is 19 residues. Per the germline V gene, CDR1 is SGHAT and CDR2 is FQNNGV. The CDR3 region is CASSVGKRTSGVFKDTQYF. The CDR3 DNA reads as TGTGCCAGCAGCGTTGGGAAAAGGACTAGCGGGGTTTTTAAGGATACGCAGTATTTT. Looking up the rest from reference TRBV11-2 and TRBJ2-3 gives the full variable domain: EAGVAQSPRYKIIEKRQSVAFWCNPISGHATLYWYQQILGQGPKLLIQFQNNGVVDDSQLPKDRFSAERLKGVDSTLKIQPAKLEDSAVYLCASSVGKRTSGVFKDTQYFGPGTRLTVL.

This clonotype has at least ten counts. The J gene is TRBJ1-5, the V gene TRBV20-1; D remains unclear. Germline V gene sequence: CDR1 DFQATT, CDR2 SNEGSKA (reference sequence). CDR3 length equals 14 residues. The germline V and J ends were trimmed by 0 bases and 2 bases, with 8 bases remaining between them. CDR3: CSARDALGNQPQHF. The CDR3 coding sequence is TGCAGTGCTAGAGACGCCCTCGGCAATCAGCCCCAGCATTTT.